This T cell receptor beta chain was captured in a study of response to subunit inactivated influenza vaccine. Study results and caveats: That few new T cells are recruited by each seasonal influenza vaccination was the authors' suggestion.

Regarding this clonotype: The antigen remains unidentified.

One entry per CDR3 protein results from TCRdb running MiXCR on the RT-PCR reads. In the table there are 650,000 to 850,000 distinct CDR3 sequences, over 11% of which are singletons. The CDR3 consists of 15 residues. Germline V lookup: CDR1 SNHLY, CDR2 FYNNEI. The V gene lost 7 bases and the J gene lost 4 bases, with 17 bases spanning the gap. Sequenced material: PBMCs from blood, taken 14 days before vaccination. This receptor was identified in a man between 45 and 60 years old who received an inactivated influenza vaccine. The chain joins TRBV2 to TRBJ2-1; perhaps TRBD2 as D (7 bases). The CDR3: CASTLGGGEYNEQFF. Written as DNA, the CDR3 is TGTGCCAGCACCCTGGGAGGGGGGGAATACAATGAGCAGTTCTTC. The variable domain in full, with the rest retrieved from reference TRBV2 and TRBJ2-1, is EPEVTQTPSHQVTQMGQEVILRCVPISNHLYFYWYRQILGQKVEFLVSFYNNEISEKSEIFDDQFSVERPDGSNFTLKIRSTKLEDSAMYFCASTLGGGEYNEQFFGPGTRLTVL.